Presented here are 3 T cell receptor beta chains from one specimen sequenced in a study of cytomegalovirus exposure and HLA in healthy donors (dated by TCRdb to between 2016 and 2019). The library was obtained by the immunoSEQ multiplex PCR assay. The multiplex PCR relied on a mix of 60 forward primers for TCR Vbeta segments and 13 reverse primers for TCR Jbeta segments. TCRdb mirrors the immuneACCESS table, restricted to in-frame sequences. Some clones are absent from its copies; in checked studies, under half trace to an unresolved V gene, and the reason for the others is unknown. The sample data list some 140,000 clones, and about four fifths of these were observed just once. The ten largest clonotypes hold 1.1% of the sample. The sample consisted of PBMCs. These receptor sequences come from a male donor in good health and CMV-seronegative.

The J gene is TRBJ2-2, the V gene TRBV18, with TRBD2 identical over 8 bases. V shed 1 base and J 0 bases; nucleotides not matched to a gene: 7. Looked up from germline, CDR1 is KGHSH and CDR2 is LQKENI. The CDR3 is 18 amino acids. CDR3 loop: CASSPLSGNQANTGELFF. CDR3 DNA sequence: TGTGCCAGCTCACCACTTAGCGGGAACCAGGCGAACACCGGGGAGCTGTTTTTT.

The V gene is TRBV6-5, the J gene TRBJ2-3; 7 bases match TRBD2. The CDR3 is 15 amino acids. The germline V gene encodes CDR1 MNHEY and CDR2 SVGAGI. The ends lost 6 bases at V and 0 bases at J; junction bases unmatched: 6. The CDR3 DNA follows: TGTGCCAGCAGACTCAGCGGGGCAAGCACAGATACGCAGTATTTT. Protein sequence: CASRLSGASTDTQYF.

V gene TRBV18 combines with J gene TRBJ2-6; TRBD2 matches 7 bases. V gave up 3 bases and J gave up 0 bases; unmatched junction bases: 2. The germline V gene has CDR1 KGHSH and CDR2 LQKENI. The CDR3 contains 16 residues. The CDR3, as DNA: TGTGCCAGCTCACCCGGGACTACCTCTGGGGCCAACGTCCTGACTTTC. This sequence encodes CASSPGTTSGANVLTF. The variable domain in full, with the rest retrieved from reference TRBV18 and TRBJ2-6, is NAGVMQNPRHLVRRRGQEARLRCSPMKGHSHVYWYRQLPEEGLKFMVYLQKENIIDESGMPKERFSAEFPKEGPSILRIQQVVRGDSAAYFCASSPGTTSGANVLTFGAGSRLTVL.